This T cell receptor beta chain was sequenced in a study of early T cells in non-severe SARS-CoV-2 infection. Study-level findings and limits: VDJdb matches were skewed toward anti-spike CD8 T cell responses.

TCRdb redid the calling of the 5' RACE reads with MiXCR, one entry per CDR3 protein. This table has approximately 66,000 distinct CDR3 sequences, 12% appearing once. In its sample, this clonotype was seen a few times. Its antigen is currently unknown. Germline V gives CDR1 SGHDN, CDR2 FVKESK. The V gene lost 1 base and the J gene lost 8 bases, with 15 bases spanning the gap. The CDR3 contains 16 residues. Material: whole blood, obtained at baseline. The V call is TRBV14, the J call TRBJ1-6; perhaps TRBD1 as D (5 bases). The sequence derives from an adult who was a healthcare worker with PCR-confirmed SARS-CoV-2 infection or an uninfected control (not recorded which). The donor label of this sample is uncertain. CDR3 nucleotides: TGTGCCAGCAGCCAAGTGGCAGGGCTCTTGCATTCACCCCTCCACTTT. Protein sequence: CASSQVAGLLHSPLHF.